This entry lists 30 T cell receptor beta chains sequenced from one sample in a study of identical twins. TCRdb passed the 5' RACE reads through MiXCR, listing each CDR3 protein once. The repertoire holds 250,000 to 350,000 distinct CDR3 sequences, with under 9.5% as singletons. This sample also appeared in a second study, on yellow fever vaccine responses in identical twins.

Sequences were obtained from memory (CD45RO+) T cells sorted from blood. All receptors come from a woman in her late teens or twenties in good health.

This clonotype has just a few counts. The chain recombines TRBV2 with TRBJ2-4; no definite D call. CDR3 length equals 13 residues. V gave up 7 bases and J gave up 0 bases, with 7 bases separating them. The germline V gene encodes CDR1 SNHLY and CDR2 FYNNEI. The CDR3 protein is CASKTLAKNIQYF. The CDR3, as DNA: TGTGCCAGCAAGACCCTAGCCAAAAACATTCAGTACTTC.

Many counts were recorded for this clonotype. This sequence joins TRBV7-9 and TRBJ1-1; TRBD1 agrees at 7 bases. This CDR3 contains 16 residues. V shed 5 bases, J shed 1 base, and the junction held 10 bases outside the gene matches. CDR1 and CDR2 (germline): SEHNR, FQNEAQ (reference sequence). CDR3 protein: CASSQGRGQANTEAFF. The CDR3 coding sequence is TGTGCCAGCAGCCAAGGACGCGGACAGGCGAACACTGAAGCTTTCTTT.

The chain combines TRBV15 with TRBJ1-4, with TRBD1 as a possible D gene (5 bases). The CDR3 extends over 17 amino acids. Deletions cut 2 bases from V and 8 bases from J, with 21 bases between. Germline V gives CDR1 LNHNV, CDR2 YYDKDF (reference sequence). This CDR3 reads CATSRIVIGGRVEKLFF. The CDR3 region has the DNA TGTGCCACCAGCAGAATCGTGATTGGGGGTAGGGTGGAAAAACTGTTTTTT.

V gene TRBV28 combines with J gene TRBJ2-7; D is perhaps TRBD2 (6 bases). Germline-derived CDR1 and CDR2 are MDHEN and SYDVKM. The CDR3 sequence is 14 residues long. V lost 5 bases and J lost 1, with 12 bases in between. DNA of the CDR3: TGTGCCAGCAGTCACGGGACTGCATCCTACGAGCAGTACTTC. This translates into CASSHGTASYEQYF.

This clonotype was detected only a few times. The gene calls are TRBV10-3 and TRBJ2-5, with 8 nucleotides matching TRBD1. The CDR3 covers 13 residues. The V segment lost 10 bases and the J segment 3 bases; nucleotides outside the gene matches: 7. In germline, CDR1 is ENHRY, CDR2 SYGVKD. CDR3 region: CATRQGSEETQYF. CDR3 DNA: TGTGCCACCCGACAGGGGTCGGAAGAGACCCAGTACTTC.

The chain recombines TRBV12-3 or TRBV12-4 with TRBJ1-2, with D perhaps TRBD1 (6 bases). V was pared by 1 base and J by 0 bases, with 12 bases between. The CDR3 is 16 residues long. CDR3 in DNA: TGTGCCAGCAGTTTAGGAACAGGGAGAGCTAACTATGGCTACACCTTC. Translating it yields CASSLGTGRANYGYTF.

In its sample, this clonotype was seen many times. V gene TRBV15 combines with J gene TRBJ2-7; D perhaps matches TRBD2 (6 bases). Trimming removed 0 bases at V and 3 bases at J, with 12 bases between. This CDR3 comprises 15 residues. The germline V gene has CDR1 LNHNV and CDR2 YYDKDF (reference sequence). CDR3 protein: CATSRDQEGNYEQYF. The CDR3, as DNA: TGTGCCACCAGCAGAGATCAGGAGGGGAACTACGAGCAGTACTTC.

This clonotype was seen many times. The chain uses TRBV27 and TRBJ2-5, with D possibly being TRBD1 (6 bases). The germline V and J ends were trimmed by 10 bases and 0 bases, with 12 bases remaining between them. The CDR3 covers 13 residues. Germline V gene lookup returns CDR1 MNHEY and CDR2 SMNVEV (reference sequence). The CDR3 spells CATRGQNQETQYF. DNA of the CDR3: TGTGCCACCAGAGGACAGAACCAAGAGACCCAGTACTTC.

This clonotype was counted only a few times. The genes are TRBV28 and TRBJ2-6; D perhaps matches TRBD2 (6 bases). The V gene's germline CDR1 is MDHEN and CDR2 SYDVKM. The length of the CDR3 is 15 residues. Trimming took 6 bases from V and 0 from J, leaving 9 bases between them. Here the CDR3 reads CASRKGGSGANVLTF. The CDR3 DNA follows: TGTGCCAGCAGGAAGGGAGGCTCTGGGGCCAACGTCCTGACTTTC.

V is TRBV6-1 and J is TRBJ2-1; D ambiguous. Trimming pared 6 bases from V and 9 bases from J, leaving 15 bases between. The CDR3 sequence is 13 residues long. Germline assignment: CDR1 MNHNS and CDR2 SASEGT. The CDR3 is CASSQLTEVEQFF. CDR3 DNA sequence: TGTGCCAGCAGCCAACTTACCGAGGTTGAGCAGTTCTTC.

The chain has TRBV15 and TRBJ2-3; possible D gene TRBD1, 8 bases. The V and J ends lost 0 bases and 4 bases respectively, with 17 bases between them. Per the germline V gene, CDR1 is LNHNV and CDR2 is YYDKDF (reference sequence). The CDR3 has 17 residues. Written as DNA, the CDR3 is TGTGCCACCAGCAGAGATATTCAGGGGGCGGGGGCAGATACGCAGTATTTT. It codes for CATSRDIQGAGADTQYF.

In its sample, this clonotype was seen many times. This chain links TRBV7-9 with TRBJ2-3; D unclear. Looked up from germline, CDR1 is SEHNR and CDR2 is FQNEAQ (reference sequence). V was cut by 4 bases and J by 8 bases, with 10 bases left in between. The CDR3 sequence is 12 residues long. The CDR3 loop reads CASSSPRGTQYF. DNA for the CDR3: TGTGCCAGCAGCTCCCCAAGAGGTACGCAGTATTTT.

The V gene is TRBV5-1, the J gene TRBJ2-1; 10 bases are shared with TRBD2. Germline lookup yields CDR1 SGHRS and CDR2 YFSETQ. The CDR3 is 19 residues long. V lost 0 bases and J lost 0; bases outside the gene matches: 9. CDR3: CASSLVATSGAHSYNEQFF. The DNA for the CDR3 is TGCGCCAGCAGCTTGGTGGCCACTAGCGGGGCCCACTCCTACAATGAGCAGTTCTTC.

The rearrangement uses TRBV6-1 and TRBJ2-3; D remains ambiguous. Deletions cut 0 bases from V and 6 bases from J, with 4 bases between. The CDR3 length is 12 residues. The V gene's germline CDR1 is MNHNS and CDR2 SASEGT. The CDR3 is CASSEAGDTQYF. The CDR3 bases are TGTGCCAGCAGTGAAGCGGGGGATACGCAGTATTTT.

This clonotype was observed many times. The rearrangement uses TRBV3-1 and TRBJ2-3, with D perhaps matching TRBD1 (6 bases). V lost 0 bases and J 2 bases, leaving 9 bases between the germline ends. CDR3 length: 15 amino acids. Germline CDR1 reads LGHDT; CDR2 reads YNNKEL (reference sequence). The CDR3 here is CASSQDGQITDTQYF. The CDR3, as DNA: TGTGCCAGCAGCCAAGATGGACAGATCACAGATACGCAGTATTTT.

This chain links TRBV6-1 with TRBJ2-1; TRBD2 matches 16 bases. Trimming took 6 bases from V and 0 from J; bases not matched to a gene: 2. CDR1 and CDR2 from the germline V gene are MNHNS and SASEGT. CDR3 size: 17 residues. The CDR3 DNA sequence: TGTGCCAGCAGGGGACTAGCGGGAGGGAACTCCTACAATGAGCAGTTCTTC. This codes for CASRGLAGGNSYNEQFF.

This clonotype was observed many times. V usage is TRBV6-6 and J usage is TRBJ2-7, with a tentative D call TRBD1 (5 bases). In germline, CDR1 is MNHNY, CDR2 SVGAGI (reference sequence). The CDR3 covers 14 residues. V shed 6 bases and J shed 4 bases, with 16 bases lying between them. The CDR3 bases are TGTGCCAGCAGCCCCCAGTCAGGGCCATACGAGCAGTACGTC. Translated, it gives CASSPQSGPYEQYV.

The rearrangement joins TRBV19 to TRBJ1-2; D ambiguous. V was cut by 3 bases and J by 2 bases, with 7 bases left in between. Germline CDR1 LNHDA, CDR2 SQIVND (reference sequence). The CDR3 is made up of 13 amino acids. CDR3 sequence reads: CASSISLNYGYTF. DNA for the CDR3: TGTGCCAGTAGTATTTCACTCAACTATGGCTACACCTTC.

The sample holds a few counts of this clonotype. J is TRBJ2-3 and V is TRBV7-3; the D is unclear. Germline-derived CDR1 and CDR2 are SGHTA and FQGTGA. The germline V and J ends were trimmed by 5 bases and 2 bases, with 8 bases remaining between them. This CDR3 is built from 13 residues. This CDR3 reads CASSQDNTDTQYF. The DNA for the CDR3 is TGTGCCAGCAGCCAAGACAACACAGATACGCAGTATTTT.

This clonotype was found a few times. The V and J genes are TRBV3-1 and TRBJ1-2, with D tentatively TRBD1 (6 bases). Deletions cut 2 bases from V and 2 bases from J, with 6 bases between. The CDR3 is made up of 13 amino acids. From germline, CDR1 is LGHDT and CDR2 YNNKEL (reference sequence). The CDR3 DNA reads TGTGCCAGCAGCCAAACAGGGAACTATGGCTACACCTTC. Translated, it gives CASSQTGNYGYTF.

This clonotype was detected many times. This chain links TRBV25-1 with TRBJ2-1, with a tentative D call TRBD2 (5 bases). Germline CDR1 reads MGHDK; CDR2 reads SYGVNS. V lost 5 bases and J 8 bases, leaving 19 bases between the germline ends. The CDR3 sequence is 15 residues long. The CDR3 nucleotides are TGTGCCAGCAGTCCTACGGGCCGCCGAGGGTATGAGCAGTTCTTC. Amino acid sequence: CASSPTGRRGYEQFF.

This clonotype occurred a few times. This rearrangement joins TRBV7-8 to TRBJ2-1; 9 bases are a match to TRBD2. Germline V gives CDR1 SGHVS, CDR2 FQNEAQ. The CDR3 is 20 amino acids. After removal of 4 bases from V and 3 bases from J, the junction contained 19 bases not matched to a gene. The chain's CDR3 is CASSWGAASGTRGIYNEQFF. CDR3 nucleotides: TGTGCCAGCAGCTGGGGGGCGGCTAGCGGGACCCGGGGGATCTACAATGAGCAGTTCTTC.

This clonotype occurred many times. The chain joins TRBV4-1 to TRBJ2-5; D possibly matches TRBD1 or TRBD2 (5 bases each). The CDR3 runs 16 residues. The V end lost 0 bases, the J end lost 7 bases, and 18 bases lay between the germline ends. CDR1 is MGHRA, CDR2 YSYEKL, per germline. CDR3 sequence (DNA): TGCGCCAGCAGCCAAGATTTTGCAGGGACGTTAGGGACCCAGTACTTC. It translates to CASSQDFAGTLGTQYF.

In its sample, this clonotype was seen many times. The chain joins TRBV24-1 to TRBJ1-2; D gene ambiguous. Germline V gives CDR1 KGHDR, CDR2 SFDVKD. V was cut by 3 bases and J by 3 bases, with 1 base left in between. The CDR3 loop spans 11 amino acids. CDR3 sequence reads: CATSDHYGYTF. CDR3 nucleotides: TGTGCCACCAGTGATCACTATGGCTACACCTTC.

This chain links TRBV19 with TRBJ2-4; 7 bases line up with TRBD1. V dropped 1 base and J dropped 3; count of bases not matched to a gene: 9. CDR1 is LNHDA, CDR2 SQIVND, per germline (reference sequence). The CDR3 has 17 residues. The CDR3 DNA is TGTGCCAGTAGTATAGGCTGGGCAGGGGGTAACAAAAACATTCAGTACTTC. It yields the protein CASSIGWAGGNKNIQYF. Full variable domain (missing parts from reference TRBV19 and TRBJ2-4): DGGITQSPKYLFRKEGQNVTLSCEQNLNHDAMYWYRQDPGQGLRLIYYSQIVNDFQKGDIAEGYSVSREKKESFPLTVTSAQKNPTAFYLCASSIGWAGGNKNIQYFGAGTRLSVL.

V gene TRBV10-2 combines with J gene TRBJ1-5; D is uncertain. CDR3 length: 16 amino acids. The V and J ends lost 1 base and 2 bases respectively, with 12 bases between them. CDR1 is WSHSY and CDR2 is SAAADI in the germline V gene. The CDR3 spells CASSEWRGSGNQPQHF. CDR3 coding DNA: TGCGCCAGCAGTGAGTGGCGGGGTTCAGGCAATCAGCCCCAGCATTTT.

This clonotype has more than one count but fewer than ten. The chain employs TRBV5-1 and TRBJ2-5, with 11 positions matching TRBD2. CDR3 size: 18 residues. The germline gives CDR1 SGHRS, CDR2 YFSETQ. V lost 4 bases, J lost 2 bases, and 13 bases stayed unmatched. Written as DNA, the CDR3 is TGCGCCAGCAGCCCCGGGATAGCGGGGGGGTACCAACAAGAGACCCAGTACTTC. Protein: CASSPGIAGGYQQETQYF.

This clonotype was seen repeatedly, ten times or more. The CDR3 DNA follows: TGTGCCAGCAGCAACCAGTGGACAGGAAGCACAGATACGCAGTATTTT. This sequence encodes CASSNQWTGSTDTQYF. The genes are TRBV21-1 and TRBJ2-3; the table gives TRBD1 as D, unverified against the DNA. TRBV21-1 is classified as a pseudogene. The CDR3 totals 16 residues.

This clonotype occurred a few times. V and J are TRBV24-1 and TRBJ1-2; a weak D match, TRBD1 (5 bases). CDR3 size: 16 residues. Trimming removed 3 bases from V and 4 bases from J, with 17 bases in between. Germline assignment: CDR1 KGHDR and CDR2 SFDVKD. The CDR3 DNA reads TGTGCCACCAGTGATGTAGGGACGGGTTCATTCTATGGCTACACCTTC. This translates into CATSDVGTGSFYGYTF.

This clonotype was counted only a few times. The CDR3 spells CASNWRAQNNSPLHF. CDR3 nucleotides: TGTGCCAGCAATTGGAGGGCTCAGAATAATTCACCCCTCCACTTT. The chain carries TRBV6-5 and TRBJ1-6; no clear D. Germline V CDR1 and CDR2: MNHEY, SVGAGI. V was cut by 7 bases and J by 5 bases, with 15 bases left in between. The CDR3 has 15 residues.